This TCR beta chain was recovered during a study of beta chain features in type 1 diabetes (dated by TCRdb to about 2018). Regarding the study in general: Patients and healthy donors did not differ in mean age, gender distribution, total cell number or subset yield. A total of roughly 100 million sorted cells were examined across all samples, and a strong correlation was observed between cell number per subset and RNA yield. In the study, recently diagnosed type 1 diabetes patients and matched healthy donors were compared on the TCRB repertoires of their sorted circulating CD4+ T cell subsets. Regulatory and stem cell-like memory subsets were isolated from only 8 patients and about eight healthy donors, whereas naive and central memory subsets came from all 28 donors.

Note on this clone: Its binding antigen is unknown. One base away there is no much larger clone; base qualities are not given.

The V end loses 8 bases and the J end loses 4 bases, and a stretch of 12 bases separates them. The germline V gene specifies SGHTA as CDR1 and FQGNSA as CDR2. Including the terminal cysteine and phenylalanine, the CDR3 comprises 12 residues. Solely the CDR3 DNA is kept, with 36 bases framed from the first base. The High Capacity cDNA Reverse Transcription Kit was used to reverse transcribe all of the isolated RNA, meaning that expressed TCRB transcripts were what got sequenced. Deep immunoSEQ sequencing was applied to naive, central memory and regulatory T cell samples, giving an average of roughly 3.5 million total reads per sample. Sorted cells were lysed in RLT buffer and RNA was extracted with DNase-treated RNeasy Micro or Mini kits, depending on cell number. Each cell subset was processed on its own to prevent cross-contamination, while patient and healthy donor samples were processed together. The immunoSEQ multiplex PCR was used to amplify TCRB sequences from cDNA, generating 87-bp fragments that spanned the CDR3 region. Sequencing of the amplicons was performed on the Illumina HiSeq platform. The paper's data handling went like this. Synthetic template baselines were used to correct PCR bias computationally, reads within Hamming distance 2 were collapsed together, and singletons that could not be merged were discarded. By aligning reads against IMGT, V, D and J genes, CDR3 length, and insertions or deletions at six rearrangement sites were assigned. Within each subset, clonotype counts were normalized to sorted cell number, after which true diversity and Gini coefficients were computed with the tcR R package. The overlap coefficient, calculated on TCRB nucleotide sequences, was used to measure repertoire sharing. As a proxy for the pre-selection repertoire, out-of-frame TCRB sequences from naive cells were analyzed. The clones in this table, taken by TCRdb from immuneACCESS, are in-frame only. Not every clone is retained; where verified, under half of the shortfall comes from an unresolved V gene, and the cause of the rest is unknown. V and J calls plus clone size are reproduced from that table; the DNA served to infer D and trimming. The sample includes hundreds of thousands of clones, with around an eighth observed a single time. The ten largest account for roughly 0.04% of the sample.

A single peripheral blood draw of 90 to 150 mL on average was collected from each donor into heparinised tubes. A BD FACSAria II was used to sort naive, central memory, regulatory and stem cell-like memory CD4+ T cells with a panel that included CD45RO, CCR7, CD25, CD127, CD95 and CD27. Purity was above 95% for every sorted population. PBMCs were isolated right away by Lymphoprep density gradient centrifugation and were stained directly, without culture. To minimize batch effects, samples were stained and sorted in pairs, one healthy donor with one patient per experiment. Broad study findings and their caveats: PCR might favor shorter templates, but patient and control samples were amplified and corrected together, so any skew would affect both groups equally. Patients with type 1 diabetes made fewer insertions and deleted more nucleotides at VDJ recombination sites, implying thymic rearrangement abnormalities. Naive, central memory and regulatory TCRB repertoires appeared to be more alike among patients than among healthy donors. Type 1 diabetes patients showed a moderate but significant shortening of TCRB CDR3 length in all four CD4+ subsets. Because cDNA was sequenced instead of genomic DNA, highly expressing activated cells could be over-represented, though the groups showed no difference in activation or CD3 levels. Because small numbers of individuals were included in the HLA sub-analyses, any influence of HLA type on TCRB rearrangement was left unresolved.

The receptor was derived from a man between 18 and 29 years old with type 1 diabetes. The chain is encoded by TRBV7-2 joined to TRBJ2-7; D gene: possibly TRBD2, on 5 matching bases. The sample was naive CD4+ T cells from blood. Interpreted using the paper, the cell subset or site label stands for: true naive CD4+ T cells. The CDR3 sequence is CASSSGYYEQYF. The nucleotides are TGTGCCAGCTCGTCGGGGTATTACGAGCAGTACTTC.